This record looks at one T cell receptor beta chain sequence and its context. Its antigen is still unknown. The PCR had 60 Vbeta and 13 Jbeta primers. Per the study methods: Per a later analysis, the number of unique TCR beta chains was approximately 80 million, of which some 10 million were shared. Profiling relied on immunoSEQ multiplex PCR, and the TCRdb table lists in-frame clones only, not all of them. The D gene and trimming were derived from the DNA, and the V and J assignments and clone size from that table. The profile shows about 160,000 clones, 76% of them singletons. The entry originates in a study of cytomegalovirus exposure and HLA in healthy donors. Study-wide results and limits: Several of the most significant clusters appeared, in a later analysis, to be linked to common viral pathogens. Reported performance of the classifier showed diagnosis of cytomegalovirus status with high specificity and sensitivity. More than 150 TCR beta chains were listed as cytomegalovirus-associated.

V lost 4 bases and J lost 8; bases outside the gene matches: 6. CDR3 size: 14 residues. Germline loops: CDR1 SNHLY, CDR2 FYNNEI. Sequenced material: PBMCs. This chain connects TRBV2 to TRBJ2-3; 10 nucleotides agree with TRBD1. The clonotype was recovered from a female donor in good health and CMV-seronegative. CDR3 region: CASSGQGAIGTQYF. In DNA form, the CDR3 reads TGTGCCAGCAGTGGACAGGGGGCAATCGGTACGCAGTATTTT.